This paragraph reports one T cell receptor (beta chain). The entry originates in a study of blood T cell repertoires in COVID-19. Study context: The United States, Italy and Spain were the sources of the acute and convalescent COVID-19 samples. T cells, B-cell-depleted T cells, or PBMCs provided the cDNA or gDNA that served as material.

This CDR3 contains 15 residues. Original analysis: Using reference gene primer amplification, nucleated cell counts were estimated. Measured with immunoSEQ multiplex PCR; TCRdb has only the in-frame clones, and not every one. V and J calls and clone size are those listed in that table; D and trimming were worked out from the DNA. Altogether approximately 210,000 clones are present, roughly 90% being singletons, with the ten largest covering around 2%. Material: peripheral blood. This receptor was identified in a man under 40 who had recovered from COVID-19. The chain combines TRBV21-1 with TRBJ2-1; whether TRBD2, the table's D call, matches the DNA was not checked. TRBV21-1 is tagged as a pseudogene. This chain's CDR3 is CASNFEASSYNEQFF. In nucleotides, the CDR3 is TGTGCCAGCAATTTCGAAGCGAGCTCCTACAATGAGCAGTTCTTC.